This TCR beta chain was sequenced in a study of graft-versus-host responses after intestinal transplantation. Clones were sequenced by immunoSEQ multiplex PCR, and TCRdb holds only the in-frame ones, with some missing. The sample records about 89,000 clones, roughly 93% being singletons. Study-wide points: Allografts from individuals with graft-donor T cell macrochimerism displayed high graft-versus-host to host-versus-graft clonal ratios.

Germline V gene sequence: CDR1 MNHEY, CDR2 SVGAGI. With 3 bases removed from V and 11 bases from J, the gap between germline ends came to 16 bases. CDR3 size: 13 residues. About this clone: Its antigen is undetermined.

The receptor was derived from a human donor who was the organ donor for an intestinal transplant. The sample was unstimulated CD4+ T cells sorted from spleen or lymph node cells, taken before transplant. The chain uses TRBV6-5 and TRBJ1-1; maybe TRBD1 (6 bases). The CDR3 here is CASSYSGTIVAFF. DNA of the CDR3: TGTGCCAGCAGTTATTCGGGGACAATAGTCGCTTTCTTT.